Each of the 19 T cell receptor beta chains below was sequenced from the same sample in a study of cytomegalovirus exposure and HLA in healthy donors. Amplification used 60 Vbeta primers and 13 Jbeta primers. Repertoires were generated with immunoSEQ multiplex PCR, while TCRdb's copy carries only in-frame clones and drops some. The sample includes some 180,000 clones, about 82% seen only once; the top ten take 1.9%. The sample taken for sequencing was PBMCs. These receptors were obtained from a woman under 40 in good health and CMV-seronegative.

The chain is built from TRBV7-7 and TRBJ2-5; TRBD2 matches 8 bases. Germline trimming cut 5 bases from V and 5 bases from J; bases unmatched to any gene: 13. This CDR3 contains 16 residues. From germline, CDR1 is SSHAT and CDR2 FNYEAQ (reference sequence). CDR3 residues: CASSERIVGGGETQYF. The CDR3 coding sequence is TGTGCCAGCAGCGAGAGGATAGTAGGCGGGGGGGAGACCCAGTACTTC.

V gene TRBV4-3 combines with J gene TRBJ2-3, with a weak D call TRBD2 (5 bases). There are 16 residues in the CDR3. V gave up 2 bases and J gave up 0 bases, with 12 bases separating them. Per the germline V gene, CDR1 is LGHNA and CDR2 is YSLEER. CDR3 residues: CASSQLTWTSTDTQYF. In nucleotides, the CDR3 is TGCGCCAGCAGCCAACTAACGTGGACTAGCACAGATACGCAGTATTTT.

This chain connects TRBV4-2 to TRBJ2-3, with 11 nucleotides matching TRBD2. Looked up from germline, CDR1 is LGHNA and CDR2 is YNFKEQ. The CDR3 has 20 amino acids. Trimming took 0 bases from V and 0 from J; bases not matched to a gene: 11. This CDR3 is CASSQEVLAGGVGSTDTQYF. The CDR3 DNA reads as TGTGCCAGCAGCCAAGAGGTCTTAGCGGGGGGGGTGGGGAGCACAGATACGCAGTATTTT.

There are a few counts of this clone. The chain combines TRBV9 with TRBJ1-4; D is possibly TRBD1 (5 bases). The CDR3 is 14 residues long. The germline V gene has CDR1 SGDLS and CDR2 YYNGEE. The ends were cut back, 4 bases at V and 4 bases at J, with 11 bases in the middle. Here the CDR3 reads CASSLGGNNEKLFF. CDR3 nucleotides: TGTGCCAGCAGCCTGGGGGGTAATAATGAAAAACTGTTTTTT. The full variable domain, its missing parts supplied by reference TRBV9 and TRBJ1-4, is DSGVTQTPKHLITATGQRVTLRCSPRSGDLSVYWYQQSLDQGLQFLIQYYNGEERAKGNILERFSAQQFPDLHSELNLSSLELGDSALYFCASSLGGNNEKLFFGSGTQLSVL.

The rearrangement joins TRBV29-1 to TRBJ2-4, with a weak D call TRBD1 (6 bases). The CDR3 sequence is 12 residues long. In germline, CDR1 is SQVTM, CDR2 ANQGSEA. V was shortened by 4 bases and J by 10 bases, with 14 bases between the two germline ends. CDR3 in amino acids: CSVAEGDGIQYF. In DNA, the CDR3 is TGCAGCGTTGCTGAGGGGGATGGGATTCAGTACTTC.

This chain connects TRBV7-3 to TRBJ2-3; 10 bases are a match to TRBD2. There are 16 residues in the CDR3. After removal of 3 bases from V and 4 bases from J, the junction contained 7 bases not matched to a gene. The germline V gene encodes CDR1 SGHTA and CDR2 FQGTGA. In nucleotides, the CDR3 is TGTGCCAGCAGCTTGCAGGGGACTAGCGCCTCAGATACGCAGTATTTT. Protein product: CASSLQGTSASDTQYF.

V gene TRBV6-1 combines with J gene TRBJ2-3; 11 nucleotides match TRBD1. This CDR3 has 14 residues. The germline V gene encodes CDR1 MNHNS and CDR2 SASEGT. Germline trimming cut 2 bases from V and 7 bases from J; bases unmatched to any gene: 2. The CDR3 reads CASSERDRGNTQYF. The CDR3 coding sequence is TGTGCCAGCAGTGAACGGGACAGGGGGAATACGCAGTATTTT.

The chain employs TRBV7-7 and TRBJ2-3; a possible D gene is TRBD1 (5 bases). The ends were cut back, 3 bases at V and 4 bases at J, with 14 bases in the middle. Germline V gives CDR1 SSHAT, CDR2 FNYEAQ (reference sequence). This CDR3 is 15 amino acids long. The CDR3, as DNA: TGTGCCAGCAGCTTGGGGCAGGGTAACGCAGATACGCAGTATTTT. Translating gives CASSLGQGNADTQYF.

The rearrangement uses TRBV30 and TRBJ1-6; perhaps TRBD1 as D (5 bases). The V gene lost 0 bases and the J gene lost 0 bases, with 9 bases spanning the gap. Germline lookup yields CDR1 GTSNPN and CDR2 SVGIG (reference sequence). CDR3 length equals 16 residues. The CDR3 is CAWSVYRSSYNSPLHF. The CDR3, as DNA: TGTGCCTGGAGTGTTTACAGGAGCTCCTATAATTCACCCCTCCACTTT.

The V call is TRBV2, the J call TRBJ2-3; D unclear. The V and J ends lost 8 bases and 4 bases respectively, with 7 bases between them. This CDR3 is 11 amino acids long. Germline CDR1 SNHLY, CDR2 FYNNEI. The CDR3 bases are TGTGCCAGCCAGTATGCAGATACGCAGTATTTT. Its translation: CASQYADTQYF.

This clone was picked up a small number of times. The CDR3 DNA follows: TGTGCCAGCTCACCACTCGACAATGAGCAGTTCTTC. Encoded protein: CASSPLDNEQFF. V gene TRBV18 combines with J gene TRBJ2-1; D is undetermined. The CDR3 runs to 12 residues. Between the trimmed V and J ends, which lost 1 base and 5 bases, there was a span of 3 bases. Germline lookup yields CDR1 KGHSH and CDR2 LQKENI. The variable domain in full, with the rest retrieved from reference TRBV18 and TRBJ2-1, is NAGVMQNPRHLVRRRGQEARLRCSPMKGHSHVYWYRQLPEEGLKFMVYLQKENIIDESGMPKERFSAEFPKEGPSILRIQQVVRGDSAAYFCASSPLDNEQFFGPGTRLTVL.

This chain connects TRBV15 to TRBJ1-2; D not resolved. The V gene's germline CDR1 is LNHNV and CDR2 YYDKDF (reference sequence). Trimming stripped 1 base from V and 5 bases from J, with 8 bases between. The CDR3 runs 13 residues. CDR3 region: CATSRGTGYGYTF. For the CDR3, the DNA is TGTGCCACCAGCAGAGGGACGGGATATGGCTACACCTTC.

The V gene is TRBV2, the J gene TRBJ2-7; D is perhaps TRBD1 (5 bases). Deletions cut 5 bases from V and 0 bases from J, with 17 bases between. CDR1 is SNHLY, CDR2 FYNNEI, per germline. The CDR3 length is 16 residues. The CDR3 region is CASSTTDSLDSYEQYF. The CDR3 DNA sequence: TGTGCCAGCAGTACAACCGACAGTCTAGACTCCTACGAGCAGTACTTC.

This chain links TRBV5-6 with TRBJ2-1, with 13 bases that match TRBD2. The germline V gene encodes CDR1 SGHDT and CDR2 YYEEEE. With 4 bases clipped from V and 8 bases from J, the junction kept 18 bases outside the gene matches. CDR3 length: 19 residues. This chain's CDR3 is CASSRYSGLAGTPRDEQFF. As DNA, the CDR3 is TGTGCCAGCAGCCGGTACTCGGGACTAGCGGGGACTCCGAGGGATGAGCAGTTCTTC.

The chain is built from TRBV6-4 and TRBJ2-1, with 11 bases identical to TRBD2. This CDR3 comprises 14 residues. Germline-derived CDR1 and CDR2 are MRHNA and SNTAGT. Unmatched junction bases numbered 5, after V lost 5 bases and J lost 8 bases. DNA of the CDR3: TGTGCCAGCAGTATAGCGGGGGGGCCCTATGAGCAGTTCTTC. Translated: CASSIAGGPYEQFF.

V is TRBV29-1 and J is TRBJ1-2; no firm D call. Trimming pared 3 bases from V and 4 bases from J, leaving 6 bases between. The CDR3 spans 11 residues. Per germline, CDR1 SQVTM and CDR2 ANQGSEA. CDR3 protein: CSVDAGYGYTF. CDR3 DNA: TGCAGCGTTGACGCAGGCTATGGCTACACCTTC.

This clone was picked up one time. V and J are TRBV6-1 and TRBJ1-6, with 7 bases lining up with TRBD1. CDR3 length equals 15 residues. The ends lost 3 bases at V and 3 bases at J; junction bases unmatched: 2. Germline V gene lookup returns CDR1 MNHNS and CDR2 SASEGT. As DNA, the CDR3 is TGTGCCAGCAGTGACCGGACAGGCTATAATTCACCCCTCCACTTT. Residues: CASSDRTGYNSPLHF.

V usage is TRBV6-7 and J usage is TRBJ2-1; 12 nucleotides agree with TRBD2. Being an ORF, TRBV6-7 has a function that is uncertain. Trimming took 6 bases from V and 1 from J; bases not matched to a gene: 4. The CDR3 spans 16 residues. The CDR3 region is CASRWTSGVSYNEQFF. CDR3 sequence (DNA): TGTGCCAGCAGATGGACTAGCGGGGTATCCTACAATGAGCAGTTCTTC.

The chain joins TRBV27 to TRBJ2-7, with 11 nucleotides matching TRBD1. Germline CDR1 and CDR2: MNHEY and SMNVEV (reference sequence). The CDR3 has 16 residues. The V gene end was trimmed by 8 bases and the J gene end by 4 bases; junction bases not matched to a gene: 13. The CDR3 is CASGGTGGSTVYEQYF. DNA for the CDR3: TGTGCCAGCGGCGGGACAGGGGGAAGTACGGTTTACGAGCAGTACTTC.